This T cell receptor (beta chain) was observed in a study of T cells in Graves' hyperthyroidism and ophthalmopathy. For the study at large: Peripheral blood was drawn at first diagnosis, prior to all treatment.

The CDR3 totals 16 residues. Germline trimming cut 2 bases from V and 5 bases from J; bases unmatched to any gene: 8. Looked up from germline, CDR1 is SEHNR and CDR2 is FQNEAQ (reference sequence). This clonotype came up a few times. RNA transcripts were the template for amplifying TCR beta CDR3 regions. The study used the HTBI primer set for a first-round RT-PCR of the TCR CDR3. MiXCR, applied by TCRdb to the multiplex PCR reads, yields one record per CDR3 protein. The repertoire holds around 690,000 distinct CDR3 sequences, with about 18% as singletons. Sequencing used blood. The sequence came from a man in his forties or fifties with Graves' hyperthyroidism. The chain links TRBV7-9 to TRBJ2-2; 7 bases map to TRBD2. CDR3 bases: TGTGCCAGCAGCTTAATGGGCGGGAGAGGGACCGGGGAGCTGTTTTTT. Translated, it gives CASSLMGGRGTGELFF.